This T cell receptor (beta chain) was documented in a study of identical twins. The V gene lost 3 bases and the J gene lost 15 bases, with 24 bases spanning the gap. The germline V gene has CDR1 MDHEN and CDR2 SYDVKM. The CDR3 sequence is 15 residues long. TCRdb reprocessed the 5' RACE reads via MiXCR and lists one record per CDR3 protein. The data contain 1.5 million to 2 million distinct CDR3 sequences, around 29% of them singletons. The material sequenced was cord blood. The receptor was derived from a newborn girl in good health. The chain carries TRBV28 and TRBJ2-1, with D maybe TRBD2 (5 bases). DNA of the CDR3: TGTGCCAGCAGTTTCTCGGGCGCTGTGGGCGGACGGGGGTTCTTC. This translates into CASSFSGAVGGRGFF.